This T cell receptor (beta chain) is from a study of neurological immune-mediated disorders. This CDR3 is 16 amino acids long. Germline CDR1 and CDR2: MNHNY and SVGAGI (reference sequence). V was trimmed by 6 bases and J by 4 bases, leaving 16 bases between them. In each sequencing run, over 160 million TCR-beta sequences were generated from 15-18 subjects. TCRdb re-called the 5' RACE reads with MiXCR, one entry per CDR3 protein. The sample carries just over 95,000 distinct CDR3 sequences, 3% to 4% recorded once. Whole-study findings and limits: Among 34 multiple sclerosis patients, phylogenetic grouping put the repertoires of 18 into a single related-CDR3 cluster, a possible signature. CDR3 amino acid sequences of expanded clones were not shared across subjects, a result suggesting private repertoires in all groups.

This clonotype was recorded many times. Its antigen is not known. This chain connects TRBV6-6 to TRBJ2-6, with D unclear. Sequenced input: PBMCs. The sequence was obtained from a woman aged 18 to 35 with multiple sclerosis. The CDR3 is CASSPLGVGGANVLTF. The CDR3 DNA reads as TGTGCCAGCAGCCCCCTTGGAGTGGGCGGGGCCAACGTCCTGACTTTC.